The 24 T cell receptor beta chains below come from one sample, sequenced in a study of T cell repertoires in ileal Crohn's disease. Profiling relied on immunoSEQ multiplex PCR, and the TCRdb table lists in-frame clones only, not all of them. The sample gives over 14,000 clones, 78% of which show up once; 4.5% is in the top ten. What was sequenced was ileal tissue. These receptors were obtained from an adult with Crohn's disease.

This chain uses TRBV19 with TRBJ2-5; 13 positions agree with TRBD2. There are 15 residues in the CDR3. V was pared by 4 bases and J by 5 bases, with 4 bases of the junction left unmatched. Germline V gives CDR1 LNHDA, CDR2 SQIVND (reference sequence). CDR3 sequence reads: CASSTSLAGGETQYF. The CDR3 region has the DNA TGTGCCAGTAGTACCTCACTAGCGGGGGGGGAGACCCAGTACTTC.

This chain uses TRBV6-5 with TRBJ1-1; 7 bases match TRBD1. The CDR3 has 15 amino acids. Trimming at V came to 3 bases and at J to 2 bases, leaving 6 bases not matched to a gene. CDR1 MNHEY and CDR2 SVGAGI come from the germline V gene. In DNA, the CDR3 is TGTGCCAGCAGTTATTATCGGGACAGAAACACTGAAGCTTTCTTT. Protein: CASSYYRDRNTEAFF.

The gene calls are TRBV7-2 and TRBJ1-1; TRBD1 matches 8 bases. CDR3 length: 12 residues. J was trimmed by 11 bases and V by 2 bases; bases with no gene match: 4. CDR1 SGHTA and CDR2 FQGNSA come from the germline V gene. CDR3 loop: CASSLYGQGAFF. The CDR3 DNA sequence: TGTGCCAGCAGCTTATACGGACAGGGCGCTTTCTTT.

This clone was recorded once. The chain employs TRBV28 and TRBJ2-5; maybe TRBD2 (7 bases). CDR1 MDHEN and CDR2 SYDVKM come from the germline V gene. The CDR3 contains 15 residues. V gave up 3 bases and J gave up 1 base, with 12 bases separating them. The chain's CDR3 is CASSLTGGGQETQYF. In nucleotides, the CDR3 is TGTGCCAGCAGTTTGACGGGGGGCGGCCAAGAGACCCAGTACTTC.

V gene TRBV5-1 combines with J gene TRBJ1-4; 7 positions match TRBD1. The V segment lost 5 bases and the J segment 2 bases; nucleotides outside the gene matches: 3. CDR3 length equals 14 residues. Germline V gene data show CDR1 as SGHRS and CDR2 as YFSETQ. CDR3 in amino acids: CASRTGSTNEKLFF. The CDR3 region has the DNA TGCGCCAGCAGGACAGGGTCGACTAATGAAAAACTGTTTTTT.

The V and J genes are TRBV5-6 and TRBJ1-2; 7 nucleotides line up with TRBD1. The germline gives CDR1 SGHDT, CDR2 YYEEEE. Germline trimming cut 3 bases from V and 2 bases from J; bases unmatched to any gene: 7. CDR3 length: 15 amino acids. The CDR3 loop reads CASSYGQVANYGYTF. DNA for the CDR3: TGTGCCAGCAGCTACGGACAGGTTGCCAACTATGGCTACACCTTC.

The chain carries TRBV7-8 and TRBJ2-7, with 10 bases aligning to TRBD2. Germline values: CDR1 SGHVS, CDR2 FQNEAQ. This CDR3 is built from 17 residues. V dropped 2 bases and J dropped 0; count of bases not matched to a gene: 7. The CDR3 DNA reads as TGTGCCAGCAGCTTAACTACTAGCGGGACGAGCTCCTACGAGCAGTACTTC. Translated: CASSLTTSGTSSYEQYF.

This rearrangement joins TRBV18 to TRBJ2-7; weak D call: TRBD1 (6 bases). The CDR3 is made up of 15 amino acids. Trimming took 2 bases from V and 1 from J, leaving 12 bases between them. Germline values: CDR1 KGHSH, CDR2 LQKENI. The CDR3: CASSPNRGFSYEQYF. The CDR3 DNA is TGTGCCAGCTCACCAAATAGGGGGTTTTCCTACGAGCAGTACTTC.

The genes are TRBV29-1 and TRBJ1-1; D not certain. The CDR3 contains 10 residues. Germline CDR1 is SQVTM and CDR2 is ANQGSEA. V lost 3 bases, J lost 8 bases, and 7 bases lay in between. The CDR3 DNA reads TGCAGCGTTGATACAGACGAAGCTTTCTTT. It codes for CSVDTDEAFF.

This rearrangement joins TRBV7-7 to TRBJ1-1; 8 bases are a match to TRBD1. Germline V gene lookup returns CDR1 SSHAT and CDR2 FNYEAQ (reference sequence). The ends lost 5 bases at V and 4 bases at J; junction bases unmatched: 3. CDR3 length: 13 residues. The CDR3 is CASSVDRATEAFF. CDR3 nucleotides: TGTGCCAGCAGCGTGGACAGGGCCACTGAAGCTTTCTTT.

The chain employs TRBV18 and TRBJ1-2, with 7 positions matching TRBD1. V trimming: 6 bases; J trimming: 8 bases; junction bases outside the gene matches: 6. The CDR3 loop spans 12 amino acids. Per the germline V gene, CDR1 is KGHSH and CDR2 is LQKENI. CDR3 bases: TGTGCCAGCTCGAAAGACAGGGACGGCTACACCTTC. It is translated as CASSKDRDGYTF.

The chain uses TRBV29-1 and TRBJ1-2, with a tentative D call TRBD1 (6 bases). The V gene's germline CDR1 is SQVTM and CDR2 ANQGSEA. This CDR3 spans 13 amino acids. The V and J ends lost 1 base and 9 bases respectively, with 15 bases between them. The CDR3 reads CSVEVSGVRSYTF. The CDR3 DNA follows: TGCAGCGTTGAAGTTTCAGGGGTGCGCAGCTACACCTTC.

This clone was counted between two and nine times. The CDR3 spells CASSPRQAVGGYTF. The CDR3, as DNA: TGTGCCAGCAGTCCAAGACAGGCCGTCGGCGGCTACACCTTC. The V gene is TRBV27, the J gene TRBJ1-2, with D maybe TRBD1 (6 bases). The germline V gene encodes CDR1 MNHEY and CDR2 SMNVEV (reference sequence). There are 14 residues in the CDR3. Trimming removed 5 bases from V and 8 bases from J, with 18 bases in between.

This sequence joins TRBV30 and TRBJ1-2; 7 nucleotides line up with TRBD1. Germline V gene sequence: CDR1 GTSNPN, CDR2 SVGIG (reference sequence). The CDR3 is made up of 12 amino acids. V lost 7 bases and J lost 2; bases outside the gene matches: 4. The CDR3 sequence is CASRGANYGYTF. The CDR3 coding sequence is TGTGCCTCCAGGGGGGCCAACTATGGCTACACCTTC.

This clone came up once. The J gene is TRBJ1-3, the V gene TRBV28, with D uncertain. CDR3 length: 18 residues. Trimming shortened V by 6 bases and J by 2 bases, and 23 bases separated the two germline ends. Per germline, CDR1 MDHEN and CDR2 SYDVKM. The CDR3 is CASRIRYIESRAGNTIYF. CDR3 nucleotide sequence: TGTGCCAGCAGAATCCGGTATATAGAGAGCCGGGCTGGAAACACCATATATTTT.

Turning to this clone: Other nucleotide sequences from this sample produce the same CDR3. CDR3 region: CAWSWGGEQYF. The CDR3 DNA sequence: TGTGCCTGGAGTTGGGGAGGCGAGCAGTACTTC. V usage is TRBV30 and J usage is TRBJ2-7, with a weak D call TRBD2 (6 bases). Germline CDR1 is GTSNPN and CDR2 is SVGIG (reference sequence). Trimming stripped 2 bases from V and 6 bases from J, with 8 bases between. This CDR3 contains 11 residues. Full variable domain (missing parts from reference TRBV30 and TRBJ2-7): SQTIHQWPATLVQPVGSPLSLECTVEGTSNPNLYWYRQAAGRGLQLLFYSVGIGQISSEVPQNLSASRPQDRQFILSSKKLLLSDSGFYLCAWSWGGEQYFGPGTRLTVT.

This clone was found once. The genes are TRBV28 and TRBJ1-4; 12 nucleotides align to TRBD1. Per germline, CDR1 MDHEN and CDR2 SYDVKM. The CDR3 is made up of 15 amino acids. With 4 bases clipped from V and 8 bases from J, the junction kept 5 bases outside the gene matches. The CDR3 loop reads CASSWDRGRTEKLFF. Written as DNA, the CDR3 is TGTGCCAGCAGTTGGGACAGGGGGCGCACCGAAAAACTGTTTTTT.

This chain uses TRBV28 with TRBJ1-1, with 8 bases matching TRBD1. V shed 6 bases and J 1 base; nucleotides not matched to a gene: 10. Germline V gene sequence: CDR1 MDHEN, CDR2 SYDVKM. This CDR3 is 16 amino acids long. The CDR3 region is CASSDRYGQGNTEAFF. In DNA, the CDR3 is TGTGCCAGCAGCGATCGGTACGGACAGGGGAACACTGAAGCTTTCTTT.

This clone was seen a handful of times. The chain carries TRBV10-3 and TRBJ2-7, with D possibly matching TRBD1 (6 bases). Trimming stripped 3 bases from V and 5 bases from J, with 14 bases between. The CDR3 is 14 amino acids. CDR1 and CDR2 from the germline V gene are ENHRY and SYGVKD. The CDR3 coding sequence is TGTGCCATCAGTGACCCCCAGGGGTTCAACGAGCAGTACTTC. Amino acid sequence: CAISDPQGFNEQYF.

This clone has just a few counts. V gene TRBV18 combines with J gene TRBJ2-7, with TRBD1 identical over 12 bases. V trimming: 3 bases; J trimming: 3 bases; junction bases outside the gene matches: 6. The CDR3 extends over 16 amino acids. CDR1 and CDR2 (germline): KGHSH, LQKENI. CDR3 nucleotide sequence: TGTGCCAGCTCACCTCTAGGGACAGGGGGCCTCTACGAGCAGTACTTC. This gives the protein CASSPLGTGGLYEQYF.

CDR3 in DNA: TGTGCCAGTCAGGGGGCCAGGCTCTATAATTCACCCCTCCACTTT. It yields the protein CASQGARLYNSPLHF. The gene calls are TRBV2 and TRBJ1-6; 8 nucleotides agree with TRBD1. V lost 9 bases and J lost 3; bases outside the gene matches: 7. Germline values: CDR1 SNHLY, CDR2 FYNNEI. CDR3 length: 15 residues.

The CDR3 bases are TGCAGCGTTGTTCCCACGACGGAGCGGCCAAGCTCCTACAATGAGCAGTTCTTC. Encoded protein: CSVVPTTERPSSYNEQFF. V usage is TRBV29-1 and J usage is TRBJ2-1, with TRBD2 as a possible D gene (5 bases). The CDR3 consists of 18 residues. The V end lost 4 bases, the J end lost 0 bases, and 22 bases lay between the germline ends. Germline CDR1 reads SQVTM; CDR2 reads ANQGSEA.

As concerns this clone: The same CDR3 can be traced to other DNA sequences in this sample. The chain has TRBV5-4 and TRBJ2-1; the D gene is possibly TRBD1 (6 bases). Trimming pared 0 bases from V and 4 bases from J, leaving 8 bases between. Germline V CDR1 and CDR2: SGHNT, YYREEE (reference sequence). The CDR3 has 14 residues. CDR3 bases: TGTGCCAGCAGCTTGGGGGACATATACAATGAGCAGTTCTTC. Its protein product is CASSLGDIYNEQFF.

The chain combines TRBV28 with TRBJ1-6; 9 nucleotides match TRBD1. The CDR3 has 15 amino acids. From germline, CDR1 is MDHEN and CDR2 SYDVKM. V gave up 5 bases and J gave up 9 bases; unmatched junction bases: 8. The CDR3 DNA follows: TGTGCCAGCAGTCCTGGACAGGGGCTATCTTCACCCCTCCACTTT. Translation gives CASSPGQGLSSPLHF.